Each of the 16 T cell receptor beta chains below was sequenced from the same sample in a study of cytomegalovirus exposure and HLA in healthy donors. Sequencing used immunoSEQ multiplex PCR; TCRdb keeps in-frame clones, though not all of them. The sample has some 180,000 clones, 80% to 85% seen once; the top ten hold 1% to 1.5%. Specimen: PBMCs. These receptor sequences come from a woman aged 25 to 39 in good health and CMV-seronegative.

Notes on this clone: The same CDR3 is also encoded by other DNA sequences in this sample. The CDR3 nucleotides read TGCGCCAGCAGCCAAGACCCCGGACTAGCGGGAGGCGAGCAGTACTTC. This translates into CASSQDPGLAGGEQYF. J is TRBJ2-7 and V is TRBV4-1; 14 bases map to TRBD2. CDR3 length equals 16 residues. With 0 bases clipped from V and 6 bases from J, the junction kept 4 bases outside the gene matches. The germline V gene has CDR1 MGHRA and CDR2 YSYEKL.

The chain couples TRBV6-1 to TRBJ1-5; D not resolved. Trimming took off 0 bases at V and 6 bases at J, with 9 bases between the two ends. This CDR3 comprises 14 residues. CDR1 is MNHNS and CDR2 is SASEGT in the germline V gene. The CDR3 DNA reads TGTGCCAGCAGTGAAGCGGGTAGCGGTCAGCCCCAGCATTTT. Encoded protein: CASSEAGSGQPQHF.

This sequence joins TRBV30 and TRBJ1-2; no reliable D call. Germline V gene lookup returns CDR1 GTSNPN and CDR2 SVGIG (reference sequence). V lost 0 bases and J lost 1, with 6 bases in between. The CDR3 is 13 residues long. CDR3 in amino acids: CAWSVRSNYGYTF. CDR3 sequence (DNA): TGTGCCTGGAGTGTCCGCAGTAACTATGGCTACACCTTC.

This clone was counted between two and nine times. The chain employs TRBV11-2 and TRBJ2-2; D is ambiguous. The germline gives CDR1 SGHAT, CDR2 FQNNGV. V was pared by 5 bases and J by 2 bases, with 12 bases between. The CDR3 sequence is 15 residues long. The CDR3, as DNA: TGTGCCAGCAGCGGGCGCCAAATCAACACCGGGGAGCTGTTTTTT. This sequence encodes CASSGRQINTGELFF.

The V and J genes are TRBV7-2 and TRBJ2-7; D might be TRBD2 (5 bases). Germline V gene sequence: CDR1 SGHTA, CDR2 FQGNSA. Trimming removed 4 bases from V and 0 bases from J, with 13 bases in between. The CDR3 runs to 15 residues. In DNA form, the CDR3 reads TGTGCCAGCAGCTGGACTGGTCTGAGCTCCTACGAGCAGTACTTC. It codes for CASSWTGLSSYEQYF.

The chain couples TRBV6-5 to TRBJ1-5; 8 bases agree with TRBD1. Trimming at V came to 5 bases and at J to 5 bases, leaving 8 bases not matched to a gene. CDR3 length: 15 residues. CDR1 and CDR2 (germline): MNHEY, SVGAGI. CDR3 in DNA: TGTGCCAGCAGTAGGGGACAGGACCGACATCAGCCCCAGCATTTT. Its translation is CASSRGQDRHQPQHF.

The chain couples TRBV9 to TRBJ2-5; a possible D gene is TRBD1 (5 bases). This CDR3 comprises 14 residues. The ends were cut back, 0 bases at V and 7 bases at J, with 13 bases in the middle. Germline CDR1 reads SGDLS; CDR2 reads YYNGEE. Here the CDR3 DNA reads TGTGCCAGCAGCGTAGTCGACAGTACAGGGACCCAGTACTTC. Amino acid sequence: CASSVVDSTGTQYF.

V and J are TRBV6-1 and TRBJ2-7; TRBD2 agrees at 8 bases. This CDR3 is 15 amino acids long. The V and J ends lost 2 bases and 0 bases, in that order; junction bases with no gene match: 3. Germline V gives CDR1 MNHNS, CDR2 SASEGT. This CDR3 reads CASSETSGSSYEQYF. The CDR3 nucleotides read TGTGCCAGCAGTGAAACCAGCGGGAGCTCCTACGAGCAGTACTTC.

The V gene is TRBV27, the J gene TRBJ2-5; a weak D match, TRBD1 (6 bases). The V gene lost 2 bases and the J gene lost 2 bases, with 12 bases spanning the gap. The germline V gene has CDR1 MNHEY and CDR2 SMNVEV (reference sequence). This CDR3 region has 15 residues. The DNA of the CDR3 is TGTGCCAGCAGTTTAATACCGGGACATCAAGAGACCCAGTACTTC. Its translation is CASSLIPGHQETQYF.

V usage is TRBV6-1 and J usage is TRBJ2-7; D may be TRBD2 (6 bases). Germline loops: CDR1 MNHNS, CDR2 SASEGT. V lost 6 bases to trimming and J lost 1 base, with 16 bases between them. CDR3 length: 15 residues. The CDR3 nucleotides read TGTGCCAGCAGAAAAGGGGACTTTCAGTCCTACGAGCAGTACTTC. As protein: CASRKGDFQSYEQYF.

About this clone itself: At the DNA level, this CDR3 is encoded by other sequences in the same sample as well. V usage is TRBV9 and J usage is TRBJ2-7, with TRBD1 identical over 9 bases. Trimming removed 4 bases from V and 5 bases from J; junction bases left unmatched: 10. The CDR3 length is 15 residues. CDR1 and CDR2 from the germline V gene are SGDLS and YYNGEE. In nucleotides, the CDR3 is TGTGCCAGCAGCCCCCAGACAGGGGGTATAGACGAGCAGTACTTC. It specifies CASSPQTGGIDEQYF.

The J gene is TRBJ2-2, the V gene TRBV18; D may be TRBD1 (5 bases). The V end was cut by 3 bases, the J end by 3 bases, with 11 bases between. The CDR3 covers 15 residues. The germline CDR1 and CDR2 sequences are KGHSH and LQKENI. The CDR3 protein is CASSPRQGDTGELFF. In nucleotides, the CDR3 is TGTGCCAGCTCACCTAGGCAAGGGGACACCGGGGAGCTGTTTTTT.

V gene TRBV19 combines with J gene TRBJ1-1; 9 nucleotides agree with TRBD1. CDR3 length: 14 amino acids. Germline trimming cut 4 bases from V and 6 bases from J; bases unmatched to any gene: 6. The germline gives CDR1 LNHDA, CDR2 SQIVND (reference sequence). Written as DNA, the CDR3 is TGTGCCAGTAGTAACAGGGGACAGGGTTCTGAAGCTTTCTTT. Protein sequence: CASSNRGQGSEAFF.

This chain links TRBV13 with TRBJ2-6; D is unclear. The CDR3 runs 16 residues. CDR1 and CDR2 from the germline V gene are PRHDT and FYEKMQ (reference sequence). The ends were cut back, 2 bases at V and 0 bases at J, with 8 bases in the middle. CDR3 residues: CASSLRRSSGANVLTF. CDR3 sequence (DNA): TGTGCCAGCAGCTTACGGCGGAGCTCTGGGGCCAACGTCCTGACTTTC.

CDR3 nucleotides: TGTGCCAGCAGTCTAGGGGTGCAGCCCCAGCATTTT. Translating it yields CASSLGVQPQHF. The chain has TRBV2 and TRBJ1-5, with D possibly being TRBD1 (5 bases). In germline, CDR1 is SNHLY, CDR2 FYNNEI. V was clipped by 5 bases and J by 7 bases, with 9 bases between them. CDR3 length: 12 amino acids.

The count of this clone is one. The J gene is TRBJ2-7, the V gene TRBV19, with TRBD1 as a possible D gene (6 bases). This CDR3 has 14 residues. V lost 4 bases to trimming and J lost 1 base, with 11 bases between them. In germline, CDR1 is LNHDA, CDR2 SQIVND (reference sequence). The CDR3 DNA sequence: TGTGCCAGTAGTAGGGCAGGGGCTTCCTACGAGCAGTACTTC. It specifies CASSRAGASYEQYF.